This T cell receptor beta chain is drawn from a study of post-analysis software for immune sequencing data. Study background: The courses of disease that were included comprised relapsing-remitting, secondary progressive and progressive-relapsing multiple sclerosis.

CDR1 MNHEY and CDR2 SMNVEV come from the germline V gene (reference sequence). The CDR3 consists of 16 residues. The V segment lost 6 bases and the J segment 0 bases; nucleotides outside the gene matches: 11. Study-level results: Several TRBV segments (TRBV5-6, TRBV5-1 and TRBV20-1 among them) occurred more frequently in patients than in controls. By F measure, samples from a shared preparation batch strongly co-clustered. Significantly lower normalized Chao1 diversity was seen in multiple sclerosis patients than in controls.

This clonotype was seen a few times. The antigen is not known. The authors incorporated unique molecular identifiers into the TCR beta cDNA libraries. The authors obtained approximately 540,000 cDNA molecules from about 0.94 to 9.7 million T cells. TCRdb recomputed calls from the PCR reads with MiXCR, one row per CDR3 protein. The table shows 380,000 or so distinct CDR3 sequences, with roughly 35% occurring only once. V usage is TRBV27 and J usage is TRBJ2-7; 7 bases are a match to TRBD1. The sequenced sample was blood. The source is a girl aged 10 to 17 with multiple sclerosis. Written as DNA, the CDR3 is TGTGCCAGCAGGGCAGACAGGGCTCCAGCCTCCTACGAGCAGTACTTC. This sequence encodes CASRADRAPASYEQYF.